Presented here are 23 T cell receptor beta chains from one specimen sequenced in a study of T cell responses to AZD1222 COVID-19 vaccine. The table came from immunoSEQ multiplex PCR; TCRdb's copy has only in-frame clones and leaves some out. In the table there are about 150,000 clones, around nine tenths of which are singletons. The sequenced sample was peripheral blood, obtained on day 0 of AZD1222 vaccination. These receptor sequences come from an adult in good health.

This clone turned up a few times. The gene calls are TRBV7-8 and TRBJ1-2; D is possibly TRBD1 (5 bases). Trimming stripped 0 bases from V and 4 bases from J, with 9 bases between. In germline, CDR1 is SGHVS, CDR2 FQNEAQ. The CDR3 runs to 14 residues. The CDR3, as DNA: TGTGCCAGCAGCTTAGCTCGGGACCGCTATGGCTACACCTTC. It codes for CASSLARDRYGYTF.

V usage is TRBV25-1 and J usage is TRBJ1-2, with D possibly matching TRBD1 (5 bases). Trimming removed 3 bases from V and 6 bases from J, with 17 bases in between. CDR3 length: 15 residues. The germline gives CDR1 MGHDK, CDR2 SYGVNS. CDR3 sequence: CASSDYFAGYNGYTF. CDR3 coding DNA: TGTGCCAGCAGTGACTATTTTGCAGGGTACAATGGCTACACCTTC.

This sequence joins TRBV19 and TRBJ2-1; 11 bases align to TRBD2. This CDR3 spans 16 amino acids. Unmatched junction bases numbered 9, after V lost 4 bases and J lost 7 bases. Germline-derived CDR1 and CDR2 are LNHDA and SQIVND (reference sequence). In DNA form, the CDR3 reads TGTGCCAGTAGTAGAGGGCTAGCGGGGGGTTCGAATGAGCAGTTCTTC. Its translation is CASSRGLAGGSNEQFF.

The chain recombines TRBV6-5 with TRBJ2-7, with D perhaps TRBD1 or TRBD2 (7 bases each). Trimming stripped 2 bases from V and 0 bases from J, with 14 bases between. The CDR3 contains 16 residues. Looked up from germline, CDR1 is MNHEY and CDR2 is SVGAGI. CDR3 DNA: TGTGCCAGCAGTTACAGGGGGCGGGGGAGCTCCTACGAGCAGTACTTC. Protein product: CASSYRGRGSSYEQYF.

The V call is TRBV11-2, the J call TRBJ1-2; 8 bases are shared with TRBD1. The CDR3 is 15 residues long. Germline V CDR1 and CDR2: SGHAT, FQNNGV. With 4 bases clipped from V and 1 base from J, the junction kept 5 bases outside the gene matches. The CDR3 region is CASSYDRGNNYGYTF. For the CDR3, the DNA is TGTGCCAGCAGCTACGACAGGGGTAATAACTATGGCTACACCTTC.

There are a few counts of this clone. The chain couples TRBV7-2 to TRBJ1-1; 9 bases line up with TRBD1. From germline, CDR1 is SGHTA and CDR2 FQGNSA. Unmatched junction bases numbered 3, after V lost 6 bases and J lost 4 bases. The CDR3 extends over 13 amino acids. The DNA for the CDR3 is TGTGCCAGCAGGACAGGGGGGACCACTGAAGCTTTCTTT. Its protein is CASRTGGTTEAFF.

V is TRBV9 and J is TRBJ2-3; 11 bases agree with TRBD2. V dropped 3 bases and J dropped 2; count of bases not matched to a gene: 11. CDR1 and CDR2 from the germline V gene are SGDLS and YYNGEE. This CDR3 is built from 18 residues. The CDR3 DNA reads TGTGCCAGCAGCGCCCGTACTCCGGGACTAGCGGACACAGATACGCAGTATTTT. Its translation is CASSARTPGLADTDTQYF. The entire variable domain, with the rest obtained from reference TRBV9 and TRBJ2-3, is as follows: DSGVTQTPKHLITATGQRVTLRCSPRSGDLSVYWYQQSLDQGLQFLIQYYNGEERAKGNILERFSAQQFPDLHSELNLSSLELGDSALYFCASSARTPGLADTDTQYFGPGTRLTVL.

This clone was picked up a small number of times. CDR3 nucleotide sequence: TGTGCCAGCAGTTACGGGACAGGGGGCCATGAGCAGTTCTTC. It specifies CASSYGTGGHEQFF. The rearrangement links TRBV6-5 to TRBJ2-1; 12 nucleotides line up with TRBD1. Unmatched junction bases numbered 1, after V lost 2 bases and J lost 8 bases. The CDR3 runs to 14 residues. Germline CDR1 MNHEY, CDR2 SVGAGI.

The chain combines TRBV10-1 with TRBJ1-1; D might be TRBD1 (5 bases). The germline CDR1 and CDR2 sequences are WNHNN and SYGVQD (reference sequence). This CDR3 spans 14 amino acids. V lost 3 bases, J lost 5 bases, and 13 bases lay in between. CDR3 protein: CASSEVREETEAFF. In nucleotides, the CDR3 is TGCGCCAGCAGTGAAGTCAGGGAGGAGACTGAAGCTTTCTTT.

The chain uses TRBV5-6 and TRBJ1-5, with D possibly matching TRBD1 (6 bases). The CDR3 has 15 amino acids. Germline lookup yields CDR1 SGHDT and CDR2 YYEEEE. Trimming shortened V by 5 bases and J by 1 base, and 13 bases separated the two germline ends. CDR3 residues: CASSNLDRSNQPQHF. CDR3 in DNA: TGTGCCAGCAGTAACCTGGACAGAAGCAATCAGCCCCAGCATTTT.

The genes are TRBV5-1 and TRBJ1-1; tentatively, D is TRBD1 (5 bases). The CDR3 is 15 residues long. CDR1 is SGHRS and CDR2 is YFSETQ in the germline V gene. V was trimmed by 2 bases and J by 6 bases, leaving 17 bases between them. The CDR3 sequence: CASSFSGGSEAEAFF. The CDR3 DNA follows: TGCGCCAGCAGCTTCAGCGGGGGGTCCGAAGCTGAAGCTTTCTTT.

This chain uses TRBV3-1 (or the pseudogene TRBV3-2) with TRBJ1-2; weak D call: TRBD1 (5 bases). The CDR3 length is 16 residues. V lost 3 bases to trimming and J lost 4 bases, with 18 bases between them. Germline V gene data show CDR1 as LGHDT and CDR2 as YNNKEL (reference sequence). The CDR3 loop reads CASSHQAAGTFYGYTF. CDR3 coding DNA: TGTGCCAGCAGCCATCAGGCGGCAGGGACCTTCTATGGCTACACCTTC.

In its sample, this clone was seen once. The V call is TRBV4-1, the J call TRBJ1-4; 11 bases match TRBD1. CDR1 is MGHRA and CDR2 is YSYEKL in the germline V gene. Trimming removed 1 base from V and 1 base from J; junction bases left unmatched: 5. The CDR3 loop spans 18 amino acids. CDR3 sequence: CASSQGPGQGETNEKLFF. CDR3 nucleotides: TGCGCCAGCAGCCAAGGCCCGGGACAGGGGGAAACTAATGAAAAACTGTTTTTT.

The CDR3, as DNA: TGTGCCAGCAGCTTAGGCGACAGGGTAGAGAATGAGCAGTTCTTC. Residues: CASSLGDRVENEQFF. This chain joins TRBV11-2 and TRBJ2-1; 7 bases are a match to TRBD1. The CDR3 runs 15 residues. With 1 base clipped from V and 7 bases from J, the junction kept 7 bases outside the gene matches. Germline CDR1 SGHAT, CDR2 FQNNGV.

The chain employs TRBV7-2 and TRBJ2-1; 10 bases agree with TRBD2. The length of the CDR3 is 16 residues. J lost 7 bases, V lost 5 bases, and 11 bases had no gene match. Germline V lookup: CDR1 SGHTA, CDR2 FQGNSA. CDR3 sequence (DNA): TGTGCCAGCAGCCTGGGACTAGCGAGAATAGAGAATGAGCAGTTCTTC. This sequence encodes CASSLGLARIENEQFF.

This clone was found once. This chain uses TRBV4-1 with TRBJ1-1, with D unclear. Germline CDR1 and CDR2: MGHRA and YSYEKL. There are 15 residues in the CDR3. V was cut by 1 base and J by 5 bases, with 14 bases left in between. In DNA, the CDR3 is TGCGCCAGCAGCCAAGCGGGCAGGTTATCAACTGAAGCTTTCTTT. It translates to CASSQAGRLSTEAFF.

The V gene is TRBV28, the J gene TRBJ2-7, with D uncertain. The V end was cut by 0 bases, the J end by 2 bases, with 8 bases between. CDR1 MDHEN and CDR2 SYDVKM come from the germline V gene. This CDR3 contains 14 residues. CDR3 nucleotides: TGTGCCAGCAGTTTATGGGACGTCACCTACGAGCAGTACTTC. Translation gives CASSLWDVTYEQYF.

The V call is TRBV18, the J call TRBJ1-6, with 7 bases fitting TRBD1. The CDR3 contains 17 residues. Trimming took 3 bases from V and 4 from J; bases not matched to a gene: 9. Germline assignment: CDR1 KGHSH and CDR2 LQKENI. The CDR3 DNA reads as TGTGCCAGCTCACCTTTCTGGGACAGTAAGTATAATTCACCCCTCCACTTT. This translates into CASSPFWDSKYNSPLHF. Filled out from reference TRBV18 and TRBJ1-6, the complete variable domain reads NAGVMQNPRHLVRRRGQEARLRCSPMKGHSHVYWYRQLPEEGLKFMVYLQKENIIDESGMPKERFSAEFPKEGPSILRIQQVVRGDSAAYFCASSPFWDSKYNSPLHFGNGTRLTVT.

J is TRBJ1-2 and V is TRBV29-1; D is perhaps TRBD1 (5 bases). Germline values: CDR1 SQVTM, CDR2 ANQGSEA. Trimming stripped 6 bases from V and 2 bases from J, with 7 bases between. CDR3 length: 11 amino acids. CDR3 loop: CSVGHNYGYTF. Here the CDR3 DNA reads TGCAGCGTCGGACACAACTATGGCTACACCTTC.

This CDR3 is CSVEEGRAEAFF. CDR3 coding DNA: TGCAGCGTTGAAGAAGGCAGGGCCGAAGCTTTCTTT. The chain uses TRBV29-1 and TRBJ1-1; D is perhaps TRBD1 (5 bases). The CDR3 is 12 residues long. The V end lost 0 bases, the J end lost 8 bases, and 10 bases lay between the germline ends. In germline, CDR1 is SQVTM, CDR2 ANQGSEA.

V gene TRBV10-2 combines with J gene TRBJ1-1; D not certain. This CDR3 region has 14 residues. Trimming removed 6 bases at V and 7 bases at J, with 18 bases between. The germline V gene encodes CDR1 WSHSY and CDR2 SAAADI. The CDR3 region is CASSRETLKGEAFF. For the CDR3, the DNA is TGCGCCAGCAGCCGGGAGACACTAAAGGGTGAAGCTTTCTTT.

The V and J genes are TRBV4-3 and TRBJ1-5; 10 bases fit TRBD1. Germline V gives CDR1 LGHNA, CDR2 YSLEER. The V and J ends lost 0 bases and 6 bases, in that order; junction bases with no gene match: 2. The CDR3 contains 15 residues. CDR3 protein: CASSQDWTGGQPQHF. CDR3 DNA: TGCGCCAGCAGCCAAGATTGGACAGGGGGTCAGCCCCAGCATTTT.

This chain connects TRBV10-3 to TRBJ1-3; no clear D. CDR1 is ENHRY and CDR2 is SYGVKD in the germline V gene. The CDR3 consists of 13 residues. Trimming removed 11 bases from V and 0 bases from J, with 11 bases in between. The CDR3 loop is CAASRDSGNTIYF. DNA for the CDR3: TGTGCCGCAAGCCGGGACTCTGGAAACACCATATATTTT.